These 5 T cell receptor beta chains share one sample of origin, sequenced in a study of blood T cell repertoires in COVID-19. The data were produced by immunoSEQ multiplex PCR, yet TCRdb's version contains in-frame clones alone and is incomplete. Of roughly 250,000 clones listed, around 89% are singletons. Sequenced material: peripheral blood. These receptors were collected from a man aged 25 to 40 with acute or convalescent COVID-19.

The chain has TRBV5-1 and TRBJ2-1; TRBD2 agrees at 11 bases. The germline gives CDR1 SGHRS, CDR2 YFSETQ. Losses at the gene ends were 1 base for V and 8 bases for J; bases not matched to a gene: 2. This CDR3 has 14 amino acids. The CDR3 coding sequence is TGCGCCAGCAGCTTGACTAGCGGGAGCCATGAGCAGTTCTTC. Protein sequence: CASSLTSGSHEQFF.

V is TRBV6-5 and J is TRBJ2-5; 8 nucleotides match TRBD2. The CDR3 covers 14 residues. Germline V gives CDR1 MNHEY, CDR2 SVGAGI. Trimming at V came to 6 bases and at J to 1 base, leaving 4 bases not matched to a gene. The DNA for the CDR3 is TGTGCCAGCAGCCCCGGGGGGGCCCAAGAGACCCAGTACTTC. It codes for CASSPGGAQETQYF.

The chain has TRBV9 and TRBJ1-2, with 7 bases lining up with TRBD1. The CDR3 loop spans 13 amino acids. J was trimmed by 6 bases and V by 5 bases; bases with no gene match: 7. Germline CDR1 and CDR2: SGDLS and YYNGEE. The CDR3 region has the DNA TGTGCCAGCAGACAACAGGGGATTGATGGCTACACCTTC. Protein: CASRQQGIDGYTF.

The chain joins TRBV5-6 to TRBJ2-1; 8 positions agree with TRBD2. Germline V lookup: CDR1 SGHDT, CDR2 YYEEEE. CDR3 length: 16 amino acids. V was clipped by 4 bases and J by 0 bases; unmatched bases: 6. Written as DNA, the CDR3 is TGTGCCAGCAGCCGAGGGACTAGTAGCTCCTACAATGAGCAGTTCTTC. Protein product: CASSRGTSSSYNEQFF.

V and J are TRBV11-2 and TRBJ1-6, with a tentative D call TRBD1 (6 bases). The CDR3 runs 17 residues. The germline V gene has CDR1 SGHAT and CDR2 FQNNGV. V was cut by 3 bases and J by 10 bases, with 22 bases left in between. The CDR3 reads CASSLRETGLSRSPLHF. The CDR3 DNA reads TGTGCCAGCAGCTTGCGAGAGACAGGTTTGAGTCGGTCACCCCTCCACTTT.